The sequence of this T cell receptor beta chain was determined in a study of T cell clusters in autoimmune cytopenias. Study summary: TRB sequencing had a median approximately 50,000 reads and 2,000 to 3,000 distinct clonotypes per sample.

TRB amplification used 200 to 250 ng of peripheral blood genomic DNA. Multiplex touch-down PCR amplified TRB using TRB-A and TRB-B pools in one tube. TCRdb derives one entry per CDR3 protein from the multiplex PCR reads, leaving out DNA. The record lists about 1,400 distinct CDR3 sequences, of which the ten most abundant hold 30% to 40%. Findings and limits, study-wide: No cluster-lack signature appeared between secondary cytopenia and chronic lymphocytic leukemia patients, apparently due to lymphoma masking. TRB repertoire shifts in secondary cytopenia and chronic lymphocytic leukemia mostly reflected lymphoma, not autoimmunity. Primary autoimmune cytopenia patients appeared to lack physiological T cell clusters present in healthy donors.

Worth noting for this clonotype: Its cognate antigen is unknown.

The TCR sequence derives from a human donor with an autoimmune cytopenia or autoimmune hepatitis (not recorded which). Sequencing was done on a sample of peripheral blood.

The CDR3 loop reads CASIRAGGSTDTQYF. The chain uses TRBV12-3 or TRBV12-4 and TRBJ2-3; the D call from TCRdb, TRBD2, cannot be confirmed without DNA. The CDR3 contains 15 residues.